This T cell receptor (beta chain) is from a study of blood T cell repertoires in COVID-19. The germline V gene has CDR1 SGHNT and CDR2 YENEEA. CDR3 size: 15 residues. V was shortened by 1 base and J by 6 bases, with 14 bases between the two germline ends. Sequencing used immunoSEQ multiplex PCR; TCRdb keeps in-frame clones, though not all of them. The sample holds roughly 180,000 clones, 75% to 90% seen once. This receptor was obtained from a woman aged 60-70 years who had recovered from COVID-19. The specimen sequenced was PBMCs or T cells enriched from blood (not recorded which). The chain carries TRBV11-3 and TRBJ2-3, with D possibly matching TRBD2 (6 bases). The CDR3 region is CASSLGKAGGDTQYF. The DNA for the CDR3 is TGTGCCAGCAGCTTAGGAAAGGCCGGAGGGGATACGCAGTATTTT.